The 11 T cell receptor beta chains listed next were all sequenced from one sample in a study of blood T cell repertoires in COVID-19. TCRdb's table, derived via immunoSEQ multiplex PCR, lists solely in-frame clones and lacks some. The profile shows about 240,000 clones, roughly 79% of them singletons. Material for sequencing was peripheral blood. The receptors were sampled from a woman of 80 years or more with COVID-19, enrolled during active disease.

Remarks on this clone: This sample includes further DNA sequences coding for the same CDR3. V usage is TRBV5-1 and J usage is TRBJ2-7, with D perhaps matching TRBD1 (6 bases). Trimming removed 4 bases from V and 1 base from J, with 9 bases in between. The CDR3 extends over 13 amino acids. Germline CDR1 is SGHRS and CDR2 is YFSETQ. The CDR3 DNA sequence: TGCGCCAGCAGCCGTGGACAGTCCTACGAGCAGTACTTC. Translated: CASSRGQSYEQYF.

The chain joins TRBV30 to TRBJ1-5, with TRBD1 matching 7 bases. The CDR3 contains 17 residues. Germline-derived CDR1 and CDR2 are GTSNPN and SVGIG (reference sequence). The junction had 16 bases not matched to a gene; V was cut back by 3 bases and J by 5 bases. The CDR3 DNA reads as TGTGCCTGGAGCTTACCCCTCTACAGGGGAATGGATCAGCCCCAGCATTTT. It encodes CAWSLPLYRGMDQPQHF.

The V gene is TRBV18, the J gene TRBJ1-2; tentative D call: TRBD1 (6 bases). The CDR3 is made up of 13 amino acids. V lost 1 base, J lost 8 bases, and 11 bases lay in between. Germline loops: CDR1 KGHSH, CDR2 LQKENI. Written as DNA, the CDR3 is TGTGCCAGCTCACCACGGACAGTCGACGGCTACACCTTC. It is translated as CASSPRTVDGYTF.

The V gene is TRBV4-3, the J gene TRBJ2-3; D may be TRBD1 (5 bases). The CDR3 has 13 amino acids. The germline V gene encodes CDR1 LGHNA and CDR2 YSLEER. V gave up 3 bases and J gave up 7 bases, with 11 bases separating them. CDR3 in DNA: TGCGCCAGCAGCCAGCAGGGAAGCTATACGCAGTATTTT. Its translation is CASSQQGSYTQYF.

J is TRBJ1-4 and V is TRBV19, with 8 bases lining up with TRBD1. Germline V gives CDR1 LNHDA, CDR2 SQIVND (reference sequence). The CDR3 is 15 amino acids. Germline trimming cut 5 bases from V and 6 bases from J; bases unmatched to any gene: 8. The CDR3 DNA is TGTGCCAGTAGTGCCTTGGGACAGGCGTATGAAAAACTGTTTTTT. Its protein is CASSALGQAYEKLFF.

The genes are TRBV29-1 and TRBJ1-1, with 7 bases lining up with TRBD1. The junction had 14 bases not matched to a gene; V was cut back by 7 bases and J by 6 bases. The V gene's germline CDR1 is SQVTM and CDR2 ANQGSEA. This CDR3 spans 14 amino acids. CDR3 in DNA: TGCAGCGCGTATCCGCGGACAGGTATCGCTGAAGCTTTCTTT. This codes for CSAYPRTGIAEAFF. The full variable domain, with the rest looked up from reference TRBV29-1 and TRBJ1-1, is SAVISQKPSRDICQRGTSLTIQCQVDSQVTMMFWYRQQPGQSLTLIATANQGSEATYESGFVIDKFPISRPNLTFSTLTVSNMSPEDSSIYLCSAYPRTGIAEAFFGQGTRLTVV.

V usage is TRBV3-1 (or the pseudogene TRBV3-2) and J usage is TRBJ1-3; D gene ambiguous. Germline CDR1 LGHDT, CDR2 YNNKEL (reference sequence). Trimming took off 4 bases at V and 6 bases at J, with 16 bases between the two ends. CDR3 length: 15 amino acids. The DNA for the CDR3 is TGTGCCAGCAGCCCTCGGAGGCCTGTATTAAACACCATATATTTT. Translated: CASSPRRPVLNTIYF.

This clone was detected once. V and J are TRBV5-1 and TRBJ1-4; D unresolved. CDR1 is SGHRS and CDR2 is YFSETQ in the germline V gene. Trimming removed 4 bases at V and 7 bases at J, with 17 bases between. This CDR3 is built from 15 residues. The chain's CDR3 is CASSPLSGSGEKLFF. For the CDR3, the DNA is TGCGCCAGCAGCCCCCTCTCCGGGAGCGGTGAAAAACTGTTTTTT.

The chain has TRBV7-2 and TRBJ2-5; D might be TRBD2 (6 bases). V lost 4 bases and J lost 4, with 10 bases in between. This CDR3 spans 13 amino acids. Germline V gene lookup returns CDR1 SGHTA and CDR2 FQGNSA. Here the CDR3 DNA reads TGTGCCAGCAGCTCCCGGGGGAGAGAGACCCAGTACTTC. It encodes CASSSRGRETQYF.

The rearrangement links TRBV2 to TRBJ1-1; D remains unclear. The V and J ends lost 6 bases and 10 bases respectively, with 12 bases between them. Germline V gene sequence: CDR1 SNHLY, CDR2 FYNNEI. The CDR3 covers 11 residues. This CDR3 reads CASSTSLTAFF. The CDR3 DNA reads as TGTGCCAGCAGCACCTCCCTAACAGCTTTCTTT.

This clone was recorded a few times. V gene TRBV30 combines with J gene TRBJ1-6; no clear D gene. The CDR3 extends over 13 amino acids. Germline V gene data show CDR1 as GTSNPN and CDR2 as SVGIG (reference sequence). The V end was cut by 4 bases, the J end by 8 bases, with 12 bases between. Written as DNA, the CDR3 is TGTGCCTGGACCCCTGACGGGGATTCACCCCTCCACTTT. This translates into CAWTPDGDSPLHF.